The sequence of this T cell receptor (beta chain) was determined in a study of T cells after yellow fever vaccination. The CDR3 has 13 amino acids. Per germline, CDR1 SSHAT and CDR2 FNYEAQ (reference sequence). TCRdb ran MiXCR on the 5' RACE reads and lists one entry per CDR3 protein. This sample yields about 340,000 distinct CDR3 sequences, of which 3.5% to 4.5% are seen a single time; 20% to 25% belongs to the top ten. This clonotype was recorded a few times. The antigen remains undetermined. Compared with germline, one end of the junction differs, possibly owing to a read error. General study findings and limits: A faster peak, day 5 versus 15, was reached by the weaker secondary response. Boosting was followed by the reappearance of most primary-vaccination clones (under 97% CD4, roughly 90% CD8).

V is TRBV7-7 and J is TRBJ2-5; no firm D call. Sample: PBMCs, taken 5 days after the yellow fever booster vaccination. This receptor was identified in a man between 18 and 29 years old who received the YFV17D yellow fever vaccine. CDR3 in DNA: TGTGCTAGCAGCGAACGAGCTTTGGGGACCCAGTACTTC. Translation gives CASSERALGTQYF.